This passage covers 24 T cell receptor beta chains from one sample sequenced in a study of blood T cell repertoires in COVID-19. Assay used: immunoSEQ multiplex PCR; TCRdb lists only in-frame clones, some missing. The sample consists of about 230,000 clones, 88% of them appearing once. The sequencing sample was made of PBMCs or T cells enriched from blood (not recorded which). The origin of the receptors is a woman between 40 and 50 years old with acute COVID-19.

The rearrangement joins TRBV28 to TRBJ2-2, with D possibly TRBD2 on 5 matching bases. V dropped 7 bases and J dropped 4 bases, with 7 bases sitting between them. Germline loops: CDR1 MDHEN, CDR2 SYDVKM. There are 12 residues in the CDR3. CDR3 sequence: CASITSTGELFF. In nucleotides, the CDR3 is TGTGCCAGCATAACTAGCACCGGGGAGCTGTTTTTT.

The rearrangement uses TRBV23-1 and TRBJ2-7, with 7 nucleotides matching TRBD2. TRBV23-1 is assigned to the ORF class and has an uncertain function. The trim removed 6 bases at V and 1 base at J, leaving 15 bases unmatched. This CDR3 is 17 amino acids long. The CDR3 loop is CASSRREGPGLSYEQYV. The CDR3 DNA reads as TGCGCCAGCAGCCGGAGGGAGGGTCCGGGATTGTCCTACGAGCAGTACGTC.

This sequence joins TRBV15 and TRBJ2-2, with TRBD1 identical over 7 bases. The V segment lost 3 bases and the J segment 5 bases; nucleotides outside the gene matches: 6. This CDR3 has 15 residues. Germline V lookup: CDR1 LNHNV, CDR2 YYDKDF (reference sequence). This chain's CDR3 is CATSRGQTTTGELFF. In DNA, the CDR3 is TGTGCCACCAGCAGGGGACAGACTACTACCGGGGAGCTGTTTTTT.

The chain uses TRBV2 and TRBJ1-5, with a tentative D call TRBD1 (5 bases). There are 14 residues in the CDR3. CDR1 SNHLY and CDR2 FYNNEI come from the germline V gene. The germline V and J ends were trimmed by 6 bases and 5 bases, with 14 bases remaining between them. The CDR3 nucleotides are TGTGCCAGCAGCGCAATTGACAGTTATCAGCCCCAGCATTTT. Its translation is CASSAIDSYQPQHF. The entire variable domain, with the rest obtained from reference TRBV2 and TRBJ1-5, is as follows: EPEVTQTPSHQVTQMGQEVILRCVPISNHLYFYWYRQILGQKVEFLVSFYNNEISEKSEIFDDQFSVERPDGSNFTLKIRSTKLEDSAMYFCASSAIDSYQPQHFGDGTRLSIL.

The rearrangement uses TRBV27 and TRBJ1-5, with unresolved D. This CDR3 contains 13 residues. Germline V gene lookup returns CDR1 MNHEY and CDR2 SMNVEV (reference sequence). Trimming cost V 2 bases and J 2 bases, with 4 bases left between them. The CDR3 DNA reads as TGTGCCAGCAGTTTAACTGGCAATCAGCCCCAGCATTTT. It yields the protein CASSLTGNQPQHF.

The J gene is TRBJ1-3, the V gene TRBV18; the D is unclear. V was cut by 5 bases and J by 0 bases, with 14 bases left in between. The CDR3 contains 16 residues. The germline CDR1 and CDR2 sequences are KGHSH and LQKENI. Here the CDR3 reads CASSSRTGDSGNTIYF. CDR3 bases: TGTGCCAGCTCATCGAGGACGGGAGACTCTGGAAACACCATATATTTT. The full variable domain, rest sourced from reference TRBV18 and TRBJ1-3, is NAGVMQNPRHLVRRRGQEARLRCSPMKGHSHVYWYRQLPEEGLKFMVYLQKENIIDESGMPKERFSAEFPKEGPSILRIQQVVRGDSAAYFCASSSRTGDSGNTIYFGEGSWLTVV.

This chain joins TRBV6-5 and TRBJ1-1; 7 bases fit TRBD1. The CDR3 contains 15 residues. Germline V CDR1 and CDR2: MNHEY, SVGAGI. V lost 0 bases, J lost 6 bases, and 7 bases stayed unmatched. The CDR3 region is CASSYSTFGTAEAFF. The CDR3 DNA reads TGTGCCAGCAGTTACTCGACGTTCGGGACAGCTGAAGCTTTCTTT.

This clone was seen more than once but under ten times. The chain joins TRBV11-3 to TRBJ1-5, with unresolved D. The V gene lost 4 bases and the J gene lost 1 base, with 14 bases spanning the gap. Germline V gene lookup returns CDR1 SGHNT and CDR2 YENEEA. There are 16 residues in the CDR3. The CDR3 DNA reads as TGTGCCAGCAGCTCTGGGGAGGGTCTGAGCAATCAGCCCCAGCATTTT. Its protein product is CASSSGEGLSNQPQHF. Together with reference TRBV11-3 and TRBJ1-5, the CDR3 gives the full variable domain: EAGVVQSPRYKIIEKKQPVAFWCNPISGHNTLYWYLQNLGQGPELLIRYENEEAVDDSQLPKDRFSAERLKGVDSTLKIQPAELGDSAVYLCASSSGEGLSNQPQHFGDGTRLSIL.

The chain recombines TRBV29-1 with TRBJ1-3, with a tentative D call TRBD1 (6 bases). V was shortened by 4 bases and J by 1 base, with 11 bases between the two germline ends. The CDR3 sequence is 14 residues long. CDR1 is SQVTM and CDR2 is ANQGSEA in the germline V gene. CDR3 in amino acids: CSVGIQGSGNTIYF. The CDR3 region has the DNA TGCAGCGTTGGAATTCAGGGGTCTGGAAACACCATATATTTT.

This chain joins TRBV7-2 and TRBJ1-3; 7 bases agree with TRBD1. In germline, CDR1 is SGHTA, CDR2 FQGNSA. CDR3 length: 16 amino acids. After removal of 3 bases from V and 0 bases from J, the junction contained 5 bases not matched to a gene. The CDR3 DNA reads as TGTGCCAGCAGCTTTAGGGGACAGCGCTCTGGAAACACCATATATTTT. Its protein is CASSFRGQRSGNTIYF.

The chain couples TRBV7-2 to TRBJ2-7, with D maybe TRBD2 (6 bases). This CDR3 is 14 amino acids long. Germline lookup yields CDR1 SGHTA and CDR2 FQGNSA. V was cut by 5 bases and J by 7 bases, with 18 bases left in between. CDR3 coding DNA: TGTGCCAGCAGCCGGGACTCCCAACGGGGAGAGCAGTACGTC. Its translation: CASSRDSQRGEQYV.

This sequence joins TRBV19 and TRBJ1-5; D gene ambiguous. There are 12 residues in the CDR3. CDR1 and CDR2 (germline): LNHDA, SQIVND (reference sequence). The V gene lost 6 bases and the J gene lost 3 bases, with 6 bases spanning the gap. CDR3 residues: CASSQDNQPQHF. The CDR3 DNA reads as TGTGCCAGTAGCCAGGACAATCAGCCCCAGCATTTT.

V is TRBV19 and J is TRBJ2-3; 13 nucleotides line up with TRBD2. Germline V gene lookup returns CDR1 LNHDA and CDR2 SQIVND (reference sequence). V shed 6 bases and J 2 bases; nucleotides not matched to a gene: 14. The CDR3 runs to 19 residues. The CDR3 nucleotides read TGTGCCAGTAGCAAGACTAGCGGGGGGCCTTCCGACGTCACAGATACGCAGTATTTT. Translated: CASSKTSGGPSDVTDTQYF.

This clone was detected only once. This chain connects TRBV10-1 to TRBJ2-3; 9 bases agree with TRBD1. CDR3 length: 15 amino acids. Unmatched junction bases numbered 14, after V lost 10 bases and J lost 6 bases. Germline V gene sequence: CDR1 WNHNN, CDR2 SYGVQD (reference sequence). The CDR3 nucleotides are TGCGCCACCCATCCCGGGACAGGGTTCCGGGATACGCAGTATTTT. This gives the protein CATHPGTGFRDTQYF.

This chain joins TRBV5-1 and TRBJ2-5; 9 bases map to TRBD1. CDR3 length equals 18 residues. The V segment lost 4 bases and the J segment 2 bases; nucleotides outside the gene matches: 15. The V gene's germline CDR1 is SGHRS and CDR2 YFSETQ. The chain's CDR3 is CASSLPGQGAHAQETQYF. The CDR3, as DNA: TGCGCCAGCAGCCTCCCGGGACAGGGTGCGCATGCTCAAGAGACCCAGTACTTC.

J is TRBJ1-2 and V is TRBV21-1; the D call TRBD1 from the table was never checked on the DNA. TRBV21-1 constitutes a pseudogene. The CDR3 spans 16 residues. CDR3 protein: CASSNTDRGRDYGYTF. For the CDR3, the DNA is TGTGCCAGCAGCAATACGGACAGGGGACGAGACTATGGCTACACCTTC.

The rearrangement joins TRBV12-3 or TRBV12-4 to TRBJ2-5; 8 bases map to TRBD2. The V segment lost 6 bases and the J segment 7 bases; nucleotides outside the gene matches: 7. The CDR3 runs to 13 residues. This CDR3 is CASSLSGRRTQYF. The CDR3 DNA is TGTGCCAGCAGCTTAAGCGGGAGAAGGACCCAGTACTTC.

This chain joins TRBV24-1 and TRBJ2-1, with TRBD1 as a possible D gene (6 bases). Trimming removed 3 bases at V and 2 bases at J, with 22 bases between. Germline V gene data show CDR1 as KGHDR and CDR2 as SFDVKD. The CDR3 covers 19 residues. The CDR3 region is CATSDPSYRAGRAYNEQFF. CDR3 DNA sequence: TGTGCCACCAGTGATCCATCCTACAGGGCTGGTCGGGCCTACAATGAGCAGTTCTTC.

The J gene is TRBJ1-4, the V gene TRBV7-9; possibly TRBD1 for D (6 bases). This CDR3 is built from 14 residues. V lost 1 base and J lost 8, with 11 bases in between. Germline lookup yields CDR1 SEHNR and CDR2 FQNEAQ (reference sequence). The CDR3 DNA reads TGTGCCAGCAGCTTAGGAGGGGGTACAGAAAAACTGTTTTTT. It is translated as CASSLGGGTEKLFF.

The V call is TRBV5-5, the J call TRBJ2-1, with D possibly TRBD1 on 7 matching bases. Germline V gives CDR1 SGHKS, CDR2 YYEKEE (reference sequence). V lost 6 bases and J 2 bases, leaving 15 bases between the germline ends. The CDR3 length is 15 residues. The CDR3 DNA is TGTGCCAGCACCGGAGGGGGCAGCGCCTACAATGAGCAGTTCTTC. Translation gives CASTGGGSAYNEQFF.

V is TRBV5-6 and J is TRBJ1-4; the D is unclear. The germline gives CDR1 SGHDT, CDR2 YYEEEE. V lost 2 bases and J 0 bases, leaving 5 bases between the germline ends. This CDR3 comprises 14 residues. This chain's CDR3 is CASSFGTTNEKLFF. As DNA, the CDR3 is TGTGCCAGCAGCTTCGGGACAACTAATGAAAAACTGTTTTTT.

The rearrangement links TRBV30 to TRBJ2-1; 9 bases are shared with TRBD2. The CDR3 sequence is 16 residues long. Germline V gives CDR1 GTSNPN, CDR2 SVGIG (reference sequence). J gave up 4 bases and V 1 base, and 8 bases lay outside the gene matches. The CDR3 nucleotides read TGTGCCTGGAGTGCCCTCGGAAGCGGGGGGTACAATGAGCAGTTCTTC. The encoded protein is CAWSALGSGGYNEQFF.

The V and J genes are TRBV9 and TRBJ1-2; TRBD1 agrees at 12 bases. CDR1 is SGDLS and CDR2 is YYNGEE in the germline V gene. J lost 3 bases, V lost 3 bases, and 3 bases had no gene match. The CDR3 covers 15 residues. CDR3 bases: TGTGCCAGCAGCGGGGACAGGGGGCGTCACTATGGCTACACCTTC. It specifies CASSGDRGRHYGYTF.

The chain is built from TRBV20-1 and TRBJ2-7; D call uncertain. Trimming took 3 bases from V and 3 from J, leaving 6 bases between them. The CDR3 runs to 11 residues. Germline V CDR1 and CDR2: DFQATT, SNEGSKA (reference sequence). The CDR3 nucleotides read TGCAGTGCTAGTCGCGGCTACGAGCAGTACTTC. Residues: CSASRGYEQYF.